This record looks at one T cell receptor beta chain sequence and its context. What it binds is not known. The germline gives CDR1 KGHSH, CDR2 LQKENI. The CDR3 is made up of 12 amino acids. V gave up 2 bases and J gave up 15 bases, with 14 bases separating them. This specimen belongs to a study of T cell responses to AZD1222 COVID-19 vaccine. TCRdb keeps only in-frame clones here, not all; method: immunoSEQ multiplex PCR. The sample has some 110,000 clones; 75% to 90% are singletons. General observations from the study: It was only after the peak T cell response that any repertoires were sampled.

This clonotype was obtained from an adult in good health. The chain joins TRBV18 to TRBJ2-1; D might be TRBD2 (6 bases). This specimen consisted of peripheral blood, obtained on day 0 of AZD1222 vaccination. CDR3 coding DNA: TGTGCCAGCTCACCAGCAGCGGGTGACCCGTTCTTC. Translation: CASSPAAGDPFF.